These T cell receptor beta chains were read from a single sample in a study of cytomegalovirus exposure and HLA in healthy donors. Here immunoSEQ multiplex PCR was the method, and the copy in TCRdb shows in-frame clones only, minus some. The sample has 150,000 to 250,000 clones; roughly 80% are singletons. The material sequenced was PBMCs. The receptors originated from a woman aged 45-65 years in good health and CMV-seropositive. The CDR3 runs from the conserved cysteine through the conserved F or W. D genes are given only for firm matches. Size values are once, few and many counts, or a class for expanded clones, and some rows have none.

j_gene: TRBJ2-7; abundance: few; v_gene: TRBV5-1; d_gene: TRBD2; CDR3aa: CASSSTSAVEQYF; CDR3nt: TGCGCCAGCAGCTCGACTAGCGCGGTCGAGCAGTACTTC
j_gene: TRBJ2-7; abundance: .; v_gene: TRBV18; d_gene: .; CDR3aa: CASSRGTDPYEQYF; CDR3nt: TGTGCCAGCTCCCGCGGGACGGACCCCTACGAGCAGTACTTC
j_gene: TRBJ1-4; abundance: .; v_gene: TRBV2; d_gene: .; CDR3aa: CASSAQQGGYEKLFF; CDR3nt: TGTGCCAGCAGTGCCCAACAGGGCGGGTATGAAAAACTGTTTTTT
j_gene: TRBJ1-4; abundance: .; v_gene: TRBV11-2; d_gene: .; CDR3aa: CASSFELSEKLFF; CDR3nt: TGTGCCAGCAGCTTCGAATTGAGTGAAAAACTGTTTTTT
j_gene: TRBJ2-2; abundance: .; v_gene: TRBV9; d_gene: .; CDR3aa: CASSVGEESGELFF; CDR3nt: TGTGCCAGCAGCGTCGGGGAGGAGTCCGGGGAGCTGTTTTTT
j_gene: TRBJ2-5; abundance: .; v_gene: TRBV5-1; d_gene: TRBD2; CDR3aa: CASSSDGLAGVETQYF; CDR3nt: TGCGCCAGCAGCTCGGATGGACTAGCGGGAGTGGAGACCCAGTACTTC
j_gene: TRBJ1-2; abundance: .; v_gene: TRBV5-1; d_gene: TRBD1; CDR3aa: CASSLVTGGLRNYGYTF; CDR3nt: TGCGCCAGCAGCTTGGTGACAGGGGGGTTGAGGAACTATGGCTACACCTTC
j_gene: TRBJ1-1; abundance: .; v_gene: TRBV6-5; d_gene: .; CDR3aa: CASSNGPHTEAFF; CDR3nt: TGTGCCAGCAGTAATGGGCCACACACTGAAGCTTTCTTT
j_gene: TRBJ1-5; abundance: .; v_gene: TRBV6-5; d_gene: .; CDR3aa: CASSSTVRQPQHF; CDR3nt: TGTGCCAGCAGTTCCACGGTAAGACAGCCCCAGCATTTT
j_gene: TRBJ1-3; abundance: .; v_gene: TRBV6-5; d_gene: .; CDR3aa: CASSPLVPGNTIYF; CDR3nt: TGTGCCAGCAGTCCTTTAGTACCTGGAAACACCATATATTTT
j_gene: TRBJ1-2; abundance: once; v_gene: TRBV29-1; d_gene: .; CDR3aa: CSVEGTNGYTF; CDR3nt: TGCAGCGTTGAGGGCACCAATGGCTACACCTTC
j_gene: TRBJ2-5; abundance: .; v_gene: TRBV5-1; d_gene: .; CDR3aa: CASSSVWGPGETQYF; CDR3nt: TGCGCCAGCAGCTCCGTATGGGGGCCGGGGGAGACCCAGTACTTC
j_gene: TRBJ1-2; abundance: few; v_gene: TRBV28; d_gene: TRBD1; CDR3aa: CASAQGASLYGYTF; CDR3nt: TGTGCCAGCGCACAGGGGGCATCGCTCTATGGCTACACCTTC
j_gene: TRBJ2-5; abundance: .; v_gene: TRBV15; d_gene: .; CDR3aa: CATSRGGVQETQYF; CDR3nt: TGTGCCACCAGCAGAGGGGGGGTGCAAGAGACCCAGTACTTC
j_gene: TRBJ1-2; abundance: .; v_gene: TRBV10-2; d_gene: .; CDR3aa: CASSEQGNYGYTF; CDR3nt: TGCGCCAGCAGTGAGCAGGGTAACTATGGCTACACCTTC
j_gene: TRBJ2-7; abundance: once; v_gene: TRBV5-1; d_gene: TRBD2; CDR3aa: CASSVTSGSHEQYF; CDR3nt: TGCGCCAGCAGCGTGACTAGCGGGAGTCACGAGCAGTACTTC
j_gene: TRBJ1-5; abundance: few; v_gene: TRBV10-3; d_gene: .; CDR3aa: CAIGQYSNQPQHF; CDR3nt: TGTGCCATCGGACAGTATAGCAATCAGCCCCAGCATTTT
j_gene: TRBJ2-2; abundance: .; v_gene: TRBV6-4; d_gene: .; CDR3aa: CASRKTGTGELFF; CDR3nt: TGTGCCAGCAGGAAGACAGGCACCGGGGAGCTGTTTTTT
j_gene: TRBJ2-7; abundance: .; v_gene: TRBV7-8; d_gene: .; CDR3aa: CASSLARVRTYEQYF; CDR3nt: TGTGCCAGCAGCTTAGCCAGGGTCAGAACCTACGAGCAGTACTTC
j_gene: TRBJ2-7; abundance: once; v_gene: TRBV27; d_gene: TRBD1; CDR3aa: CASNPGQGPYEQYF; CDR3nt: TGTGCCAGCAATCCCGGACAGGGTCCCTACGAGCAGTACTTC
j_gene: TRBJ2-3; abundance: .; v_gene: TRBV29-1; d_gene: TRBD2; CDR3aa: CSVEGLAYTDTQYF; CDR3nt: TGCAGCGTTGAAGGACTAGCGTACACAGATACGCAGTATTTT
j_gene: TRBJ2-2; abundance: .; v_gene: TRBV6-1; d_gene: TRBD1; CDR3aa: CASRGDSGELFF; CDR3nt: TGTGCCAGCAGAGGGGACAGCGGGGAGCTGTTTTTT
j_gene: TRBJ2-1; abundance: once; v_gene: TRBV28; d_gene: TRBD2; CDR3aa: CASSSSGPGGPHNEQFF; CDR3nt: TGTGCCAGCAGTTCCTCCGGACCGGGGGGGCCCCACAATGAGCAGTTCTTC
j_gene: TRBJ1-4; abundance: .; v_gene: TRBV28; d_gene: .; CDR3aa: CASSNRVKVEKLFF; CDR3nt: TGTGCCAGCAGTAACAGGGTGAAGGTCGAAAAACTGTTTTTT
j_gene: TRBJ1-3; abundance: .; v_gene: TRBV6-5; d_gene: .; CDR3aa: CASSSNRELGNTIYF; CDR3nt: TGTGCCAGCAGCAGTAACAGGGAGTTGGGAAACACCATATATTTT
j_gene: TRBJ2-3; abundance: .; v_gene: TRBV11-3; d_gene: .; CDR3aa: CASSLTGEVDTQYF; CDR3nt: TGTGCCAGCAGCTTAACTGGGGAGGTAGATACGCAGTATTTT
j_gene: TRBJ2-2; abundance: .; v_gene: TRBV28; d_gene: .; CDR3aa: CASSNRASNTGELFF; CDR3nt: TGTGCCAGCAGTAACAGGGCCTCGAACACCGGGGAGCTGTTTTTT
j_gene: TRBJ2-5; abundance: .; v_gene: TRBV25-1; d_gene: .; CDR3aa: CASSDPSRGPQETQYF; CDR3nt: TGTGCCAGCAGTGACCCGTCAAGGGGCCCCCAAGAGACCCAGTACTTC
j_gene: TRBJ2-7; abundance: .; v_gene: TRBV28; d_gene: .; CDR3aa: CASSAPNRRDYEQYF; CDR3nt: TGTGCCAGCAGTGCCCCCAACAGGCGCGACTACGAGCAGTACTTC
j_gene: TRBJ2-7; abundance: few; v_gene: TRBV19; d_gene: TRBD2; CDR3aa: CASSSGTSGVSSYEQYF; CDR3nt: TGTGCCAGTAGCTCCGGGACTAGCGGTGTCAGCTCCTACGAGCAGTACTTC
j_gene: TRBJ2-2; abundance: .; v_gene: TRBV6-5; d_gene: .; CDR3aa: CASSTTTGELFF; CDR3nt: TGTGCCAGCAGTACAACCACCGGGGAGCTGTTTTTT
j_gene: TRBJ1-2; abundance: .; v_gene: TRBV7-2; d_gene: .; CDR3aa: CASSLSRSTGGYTF; CDR3nt: TGTGCCAGCAGCTTGTCCCGATCCACCGGGGGCTACACCTTC
j_gene: TRBJ2-7; abundance: .; v_gene: TRBV18; d_gene: .; CDR3aa: CASSPPREFRSEQYF; CDR3nt: TGTGCCAGCTCACCACCGAGGGAGTTTCGATCCGAGCAGTACTTC
j_gene: TRBJ2-1; abundance: .; v_gene: TRBV15; d_gene: TRBD2; CDR3aa: CATSRGLAGERSSYNEQFF; CDR3nt: TGTGCCACCAGCAGAGGACTAGCGGGGGAGCGTAGCTCCTACAATGAGCAGTTCTTC
j_gene: TRBJ2-3; abundance: once; v_gene: TRBV11-3; d_gene: .; CDR3aa: CASSFRFTDTQYF; CDR3nt: TGTGCCAGCAGCTTTAGATTCACAGATACGCAGTATTTT
j_gene: TRBJ1-3; abundance: .; v_gene: TRBV10-3; d_gene: .; CDR3aa: CAIRQEGSGNTIYF; CDR3nt: TGTGCCATCAGGCAGGAAGGCTCTGGAAACACCATATATTTT
j_gene: TRBJ2-3; abundance: .; v_gene: TRBV7-6; d_gene: .; CDR3aa: CASSLGTVRLDTQYF; CDR3nt: TGTGCCAGCAGCTTAGGGACTGTCCGATTGGATACGCAGTATTTT
j_gene: TRBJ1-3; abundance: .; v_gene: TRBV28; d_gene: .; CDR3aa: CASSLEGTGNTIYF; CDR3nt: TGTGCCAGCAGTTTGGAGGGTACTGGAAACACCATATATTTT
j_gene: TRBJ1-1; abundance: .; v_gene: TRBV7-9; d_gene: .; CDR3aa: CSSSTQGFDTEAFF; CDR3nt: TGTTCCAGCAGTACCCAGGGGTTCGACACTGAAGCTTTCTTT
j_gene: TRBJ1-1; abundance: .; v_gene: TRBV12-5; d_gene: TRBD1; CDR3aa: CASGTTGGSEAFF; CDR3nt: TGTGCTAGTGGTACTACAGGGGGCTCTGAGGCTTTCTTT
j_gene: TRBJ2-7; abundance: once; v_gene: TRBV21-1; d_gene: .; CDR3aa: CASSTVSSYEQYF; CDR3nt: TGTGCCAGCAGCACCGTGAGCTCCTACGAGCAGTACTTC
j_gene: TRBJ2-1; abundance: .; v_gene: TRBV30; d_gene: TRBD2; CDR3aa: CAWSGLAGEFPHYNEQFF; CDR3nt: TGTGCCTGGAGCGGACTAGCGGGAGAGTTTCCTCATTACAATGAGCAGTTCTTC
j_gene: TRBJ2-2; abundance: .; v_gene: TRBV25-1; d_gene: .; CDR3aa: CASTPGGHTGELFF; CDR3nt: TGTGCCAGCACCCCGGGGGGCCACACCGGGGAGCTGTTTTTT
j_gene: TRBJ2-1; abundance: .; v_gene: TRBV9; d_gene: TRBD2; CDR3aa: CASSEGLAGDYEQFF; CDR3nt: TGTGCCAGCAGCGAGGGACTAGCGGGAGATTATGAGCAGTTCTTC
j_gene: TRBJ2-2; abundance: few; v_gene: TRBV27; d_gene: .; CDR3aa: CASSSSGNSYTGELFF; CDR3nt: TGTGCCAGCAGTTCCTCGGGAAATTCATACACCGGGGAGCTGTTTTTT
j_gene: TRBJ1-2; abundance: .; v_gene: TRBV2; d_gene: TRBD1; CDR3aa: CASSTGTGGYYGYTF; CDR3nt: TGTGCCAGCAGCACCGGGACAGGGGGGTACTATGGCTACACCTTC
j_gene: TRBJ1-1; abundance: .; v_gene: TRBV19; d_gene: TRBD1; CDR3aa: CASTLTELTGALNTEAFF; CDR3nt: TGTGCCAGTACCCTTACCGAGTTAACAGGGGCCTTGAACACTGAAGCTTTCTTT
j_gene: TRBJ1-2; abundance: .; v_gene: TRBV5-4; d_gene: .; CDR3aa: CASSLDRINYGYTF; CDR3nt: TGTGCCAGCAGCTTGGACAGGATTAACTATGGCTACACCTTC
j_gene: TRBJ2-6; abundance: .; v_gene: TRBV5-4; d_gene: .; CDR3aa: CASSSLGRGTGANVLTF; CDR3nt: TGTGCCAGCAGCTCGCTCGGACGAGGGACTGGGGCCAACGTCCTGACTTTC
j_gene: TRBJ2-7; abundance: .; v_gene: TRBV7-8; d_gene: .; CDR3aa: CASSLYQYEQYF; CDR3nt: TGTGCCAGCAGCTTATACCAGTACGAGCAGTACTTC
j_gene: TRBJ2-1; abundance: .; v_gene: TRBV6-6; d_gene: TRBD2; CDR3aa: CASTKTSGRAVYEQFF; CDR3nt: TGTGCCAGCACCAAAACTAGCGGGAGGGCCGTCTATGAGCAGTTCTTC
j_gene: TRBJ2-1; abundance: .; v_gene: TRBV5-8; d_gene: .; CDR3aa: CASSLLQGLYNEQFF; CDR3nt: TGTGCCAGCAGCTTGCTTCAGGGGCTATACAATGAGCAGTTCTTC
j_gene: TRBJ2-2; abundance: .; v_gene: TRBV27; d_gene: .; CDR3aa: CASSLRGYSTGELFF; CDR3nt: TGTGCCAGCAGTTTAAGGGGGTATTCCACCGGGGAGCTGTTTTTT
j_gene: TRBJ2-7; abundance: .; v_gene: TRBV11-3; d_gene: TRBD1; CDR3aa: CASSAGGSTYEQYF; CDR3nt: TGTGCCAGCAGCGCAGGGGGTTCCACCTACGAGCAGTACTTC
j_gene: TRBJ2-2; abundance: few; v_gene: TRBV5-4; d_gene: TRBD2; CDR3aa: CASSRGLAGGTGELFF; CDR3nt: TGTGCCAGCAGCCGAGGGCTAGCGGGAGGGACCGGGGAGCTGTTTTTT